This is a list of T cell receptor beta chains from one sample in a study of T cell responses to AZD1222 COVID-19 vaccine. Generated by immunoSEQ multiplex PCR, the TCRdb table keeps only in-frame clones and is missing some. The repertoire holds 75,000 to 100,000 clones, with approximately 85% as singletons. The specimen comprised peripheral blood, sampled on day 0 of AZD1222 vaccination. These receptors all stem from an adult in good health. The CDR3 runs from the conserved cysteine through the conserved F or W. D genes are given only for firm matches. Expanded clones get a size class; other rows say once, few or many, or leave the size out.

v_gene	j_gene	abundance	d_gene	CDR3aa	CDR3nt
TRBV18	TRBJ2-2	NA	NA	CASSPQGSGYAGELFF	TGTGCCAGCTCACCACAGGGATCGGGGTACGCCGGGGAGCTGTTTTTT
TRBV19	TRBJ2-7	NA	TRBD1	CASSTKLGGSYEQYF	TGTGCCAGTAGTACCAAACTAGGGGGCAGTTACGAGCAGTACTTC
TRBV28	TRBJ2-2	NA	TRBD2	CASRRDYGELFF	TGTGCCAGCCGCCGGGACTACGGGGAGCTGTTTTTT
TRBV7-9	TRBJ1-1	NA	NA	CASSPQGYTEAFF	TGTGCCAGCAGCCCTCAGGGTTACACTGAAGCTTTCTTT
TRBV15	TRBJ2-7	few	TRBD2	CATSREPTGLARYEQYF	TGTGCCACCAGCAGAGAGCCTACCGGACTAGCGCGTTACGAGCAGTACTTC
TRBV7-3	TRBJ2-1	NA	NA	CASSSSVTGYYNEQFF	TGTGCCAGCAGCTCTAGCGTAACGGGCTACTACAATGAGCAGTTCTTC
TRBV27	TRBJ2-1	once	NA	CASSLGGLAWIDNEQFF	TGTGCCAGCAGTTTAGGGGGCCTAGCGTGGATAGACAATGAGCAGTTCTTC
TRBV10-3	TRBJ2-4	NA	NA	CAISRGAPKNIQYF	TGTGCCATCAGTAGGGGCGCCCCCAAAAACATTCAGTACTTC
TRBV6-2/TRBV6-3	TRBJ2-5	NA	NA	CASSSWGNVLETQYF	TGTGCCAGCAGCTCTTGGGGCAACGTTTTGGAGACCCAGTACTTC
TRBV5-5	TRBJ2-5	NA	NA	CASSLESVAQETQYF	TGTGCCAGCAGCTTGGAGTCGGTAGCGCAAGAGACCCAGTACTTC
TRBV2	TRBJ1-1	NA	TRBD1	CASRGFQGAGTEAFF	TGTGCCAGCAGAGGTTTCCAGGGGGCGGGCACTGAAGCTTTCTTT
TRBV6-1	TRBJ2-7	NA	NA	CASSEEGHVPYEQYF	TGTGCCAGCAGTGAAGAGGGACATGTACCCTACGAGCAGTACTTC
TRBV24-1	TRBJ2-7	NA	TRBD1	CATSVSGTGTYEQYF	TGTGCCACCAGTGTGTCCGGGACAGGGACCTACGAGCAGTACTTC
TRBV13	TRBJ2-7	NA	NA	CASSLGAYEQYF	TGTGCCAGCAGCTTAGGAGCCTACGAGCAGTACTTC